The source of this T cell receptor beta chain is a study of cytomegalovirus exposure and HLA in healthy donors. In the study overall: Earlier, 95 million to 140 million unique TCR beta sequences were recovered from about 170 million T cells by an analysis. Findings and caveats of the study: Using the classifier, cytomegalovirus status was reportedly diagnosed with high specificity and sensitivity. Further analysis, carried out later, found HLA-associated TCR beta chains more clonally expanded than equally common other chains.

PCR involved 60 Vbeta and 13 Jbeta primers. Clones were read by immunoSEQ multiplex PCR, and TCRdb kept only the in-frame ones, dropping some. The table lists about 120,000 clones, 9.5% of them singletons. CDR3 size: 13 residues. V lost 3 bases and J lost 3, with 5 bases in between. Germline CDR1 is LGHNT and CDR2 is FRNRAP. Although they were nominally healthy when sampled, donors likely had unrecorded immune exposures. This clone was picked up a small number of times. Antigen unknown. The sequence was collected from a man aged 25 to 40 in good health and CMV-seronegative. This sequence joins TRBV12-5 and TRBJ2-2, with D unclear. The specimen sequenced was PBMCs. Here the CDR3 reads CASGLTDTGELFF. Written as DNA, the CDR3 is TGTGCTAGTGGTTTAACGGACACCGGGGAGCTGTTTTTT.